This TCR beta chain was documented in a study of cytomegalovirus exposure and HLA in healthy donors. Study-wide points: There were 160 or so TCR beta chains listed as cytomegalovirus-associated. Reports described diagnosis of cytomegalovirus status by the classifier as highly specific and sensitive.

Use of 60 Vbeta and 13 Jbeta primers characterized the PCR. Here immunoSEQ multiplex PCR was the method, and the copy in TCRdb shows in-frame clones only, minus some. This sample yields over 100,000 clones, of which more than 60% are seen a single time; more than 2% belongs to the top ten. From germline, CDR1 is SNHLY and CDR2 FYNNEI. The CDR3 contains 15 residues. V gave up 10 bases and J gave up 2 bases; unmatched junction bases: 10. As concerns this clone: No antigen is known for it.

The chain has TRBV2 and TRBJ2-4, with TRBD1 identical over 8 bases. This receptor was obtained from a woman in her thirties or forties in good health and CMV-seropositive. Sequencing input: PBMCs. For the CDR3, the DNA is TGTGCCACCTCACCGGGACAGGAGACCAAAAACATTCAGTACTTC. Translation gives CATSPGQETKNIQYF.